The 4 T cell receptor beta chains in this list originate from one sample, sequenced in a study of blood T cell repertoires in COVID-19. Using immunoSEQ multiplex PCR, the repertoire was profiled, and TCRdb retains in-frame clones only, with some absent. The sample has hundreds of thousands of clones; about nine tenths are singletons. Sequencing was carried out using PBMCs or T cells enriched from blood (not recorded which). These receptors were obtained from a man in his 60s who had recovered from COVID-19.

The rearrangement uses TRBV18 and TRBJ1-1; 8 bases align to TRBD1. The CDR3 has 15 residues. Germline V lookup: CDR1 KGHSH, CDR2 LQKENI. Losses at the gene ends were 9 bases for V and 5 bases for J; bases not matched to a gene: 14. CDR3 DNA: TGTGCCAGTGGAGACTCAGGGGGCTTTCTGACTGAAGCTTTCTTT. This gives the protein CASGDSGGFLTEAFF.

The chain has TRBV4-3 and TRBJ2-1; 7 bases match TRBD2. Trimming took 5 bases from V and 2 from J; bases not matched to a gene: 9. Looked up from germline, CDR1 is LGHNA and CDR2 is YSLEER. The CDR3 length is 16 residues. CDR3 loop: CASSGGAGTTYNEQFF. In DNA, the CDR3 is TGCGCCAGCAGCGGCGGAGCGGGAACAACCTACAATGAGCAGTTCTTC.

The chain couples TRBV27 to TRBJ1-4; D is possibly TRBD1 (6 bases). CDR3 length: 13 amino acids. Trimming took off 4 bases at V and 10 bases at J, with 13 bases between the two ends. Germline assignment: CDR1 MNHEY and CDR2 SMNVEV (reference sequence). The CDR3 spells CASSSQTTGKLFF. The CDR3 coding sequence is TGTGCCAGCAGTTCCCAAACGACAGGAAAACTGTTTTTT.

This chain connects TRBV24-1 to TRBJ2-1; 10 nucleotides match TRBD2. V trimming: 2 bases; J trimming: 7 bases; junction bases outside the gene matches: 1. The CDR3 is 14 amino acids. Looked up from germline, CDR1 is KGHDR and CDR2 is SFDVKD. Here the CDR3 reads CATSDSGLANEQFF. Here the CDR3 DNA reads TGTGCCACCAGTGATTCGGGACTAGCGAATGAGCAGTTCTTC.